Listed here are 3 T cell receptor beta chains from one sample, sequenced in a study of cytomegalovirus exposure and HLA in healthy donors. The PCR made use of 60 Vbeta and 13 Jbeta primers. Clones were read by immunoSEQ multiplex PCR, and TCRdb kept only the in-frame ones, dropping some. The table lists under 200,000 clones, around 85% of them singletons. The specimen sequenced was PBMCs. The receptor set was obtained from a woman aged 25 to 39 in good health and CMV-seronegative.

The V and J genes are TRBV5-6 and TRBJ1-6; D remains unclear. Germline V gene sequence: CDR1 SGHDT, CDR2 YYEEEE. The CDR3 covers 13 residues. V lost 5 bases and J 7 bases, leaving 10 bases between the germline ends. CDR3 sequence (DNA): TGTGCCAGCAGTGAAACGGAGAATTCACCCCTCCACTTT. Translated, it gives CASSETENSPLHF.

J is TRBJ1-1 and V is TRBV7-9; D ambiguous. V was trimmed by 4 bases and J by 4 bases, leaving 4 bases between them. The CDR3 loop spans 11 amino acids. The V gene's germline CDR1 is SEHNR and CDR2 FQNEAQ (reference sequence). For the CDR3, the DNA is TGTGCCAGCAGCTCCCTCACTGAAGCTTTCTTT. It is translated as CASSSLTEAFF.

J is TRBJ1-2 and V is TRBV27; 12 bases map to TRBD1. The V gene's germline CDR1 is MNHEY and CDR2 SMNVEV (reference sequence). Germline trimming cut 0 bases from V and 5 bases from J; bases unmatched to any gene: 7. The CDR3 is 17 residues long. The CDR3 DNA follows: TGTGCCAGCAGTTTATCGCGGGGGGACAGGGGGCGTTATGGCTACACCTTC. The encoded protein is CASSLSRGDRGRYGYTF.